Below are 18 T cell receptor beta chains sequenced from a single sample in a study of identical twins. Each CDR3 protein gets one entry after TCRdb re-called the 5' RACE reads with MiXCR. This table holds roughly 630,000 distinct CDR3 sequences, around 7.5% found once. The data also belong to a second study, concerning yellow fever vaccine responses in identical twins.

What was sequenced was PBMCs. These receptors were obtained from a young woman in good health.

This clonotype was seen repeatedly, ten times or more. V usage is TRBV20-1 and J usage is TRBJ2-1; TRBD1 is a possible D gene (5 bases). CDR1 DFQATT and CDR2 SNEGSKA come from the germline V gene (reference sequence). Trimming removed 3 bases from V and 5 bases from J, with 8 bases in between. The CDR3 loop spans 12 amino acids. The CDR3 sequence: CSARSTDNEQFF. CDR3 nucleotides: TGCAGTGCTAGGTCGACAGACAATGAGCAGTTCTTC.

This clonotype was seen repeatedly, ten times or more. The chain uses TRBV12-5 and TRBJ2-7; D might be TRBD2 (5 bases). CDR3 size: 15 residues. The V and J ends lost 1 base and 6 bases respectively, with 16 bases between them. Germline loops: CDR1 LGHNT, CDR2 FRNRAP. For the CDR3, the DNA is TGTGCTAGTGGTTTGGCCCCCAACGGCGGAGGCGAGCAGTACTTC. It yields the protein CASGLAPNGGGEQYF.

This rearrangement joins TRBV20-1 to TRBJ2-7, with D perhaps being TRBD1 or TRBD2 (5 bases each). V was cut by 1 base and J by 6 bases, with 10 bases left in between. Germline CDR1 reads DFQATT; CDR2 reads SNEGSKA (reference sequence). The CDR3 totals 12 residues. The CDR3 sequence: CSARVAGSEQYF. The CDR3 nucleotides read TGCAGTGCTAGAGTCGCAGGGAGCGAGCAGTACTTC.

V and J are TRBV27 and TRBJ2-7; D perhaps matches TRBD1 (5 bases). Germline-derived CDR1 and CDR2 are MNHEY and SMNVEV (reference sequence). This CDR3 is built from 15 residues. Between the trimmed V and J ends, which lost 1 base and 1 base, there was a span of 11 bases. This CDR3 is CASSLWAGMSYEQYF. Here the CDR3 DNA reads TGTGCCAGCAGTTTATGGGCAGGGATGTCCTACGAGCAGTACTTC.

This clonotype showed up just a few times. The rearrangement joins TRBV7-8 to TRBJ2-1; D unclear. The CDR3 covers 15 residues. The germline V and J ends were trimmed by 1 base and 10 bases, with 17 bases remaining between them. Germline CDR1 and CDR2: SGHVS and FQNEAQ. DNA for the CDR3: TGTGCCAGCAGCTTAGACGAACTAAGGGAACACGAGCAGTTCTTC. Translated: CASSLDELREHEQFF.

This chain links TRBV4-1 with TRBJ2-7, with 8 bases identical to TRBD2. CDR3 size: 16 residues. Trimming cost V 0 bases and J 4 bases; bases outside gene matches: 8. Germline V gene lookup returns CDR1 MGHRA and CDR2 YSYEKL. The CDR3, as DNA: TGCGCCAGCAGCCAAGAGGGTCCGGCGGGGGGATACGAGCAGTACGTC. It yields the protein CASSQEGPAGGYEQYV.

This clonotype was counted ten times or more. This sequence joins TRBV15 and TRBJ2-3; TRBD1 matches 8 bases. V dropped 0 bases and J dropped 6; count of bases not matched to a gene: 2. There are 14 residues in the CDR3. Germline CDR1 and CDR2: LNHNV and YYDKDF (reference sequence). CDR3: CATSRDRGQDTQYF. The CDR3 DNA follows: TGTGCCACCAGCAGAGACAGGGGGCAGGATACGCAGTATTTT.

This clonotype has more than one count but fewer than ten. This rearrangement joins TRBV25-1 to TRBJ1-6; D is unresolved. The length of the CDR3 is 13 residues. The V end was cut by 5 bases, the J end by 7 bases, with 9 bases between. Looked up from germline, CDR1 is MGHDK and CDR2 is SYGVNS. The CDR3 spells CASSSPGNSPLHF. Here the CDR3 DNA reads TGTGCCAGCAGTTCACCGGGGAATTCACCCCTCCACTTT.

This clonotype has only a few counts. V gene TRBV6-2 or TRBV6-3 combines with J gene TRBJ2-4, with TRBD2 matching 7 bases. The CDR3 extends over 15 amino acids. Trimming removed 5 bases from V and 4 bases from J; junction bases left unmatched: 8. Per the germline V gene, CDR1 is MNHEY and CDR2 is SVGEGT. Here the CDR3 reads CASSPYGEGKNIQYF. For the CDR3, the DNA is TGTGCCAGCAGTCCCTACGGGGAGGGGAAAAACATTCAGTACTTC.

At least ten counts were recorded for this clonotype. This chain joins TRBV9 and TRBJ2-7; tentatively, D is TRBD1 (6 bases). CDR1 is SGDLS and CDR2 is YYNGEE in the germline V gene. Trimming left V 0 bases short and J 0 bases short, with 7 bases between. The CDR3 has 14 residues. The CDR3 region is CASSVEDSSYEQYF. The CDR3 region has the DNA TGTGCCAGCAGCGTAGAGGACAGCTCCTACGAGCAGTACTTC. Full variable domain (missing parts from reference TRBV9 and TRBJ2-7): DSGVTQTPKHLITATGQRVTLRCSPRSGDLSVYWYQQSLDQGLQFLIQYYNGEERAKGNILERFSAQQFPDLHSELNLSSLELGDSALYFCASSVEDSSYEQYFGPGTRLTVT.

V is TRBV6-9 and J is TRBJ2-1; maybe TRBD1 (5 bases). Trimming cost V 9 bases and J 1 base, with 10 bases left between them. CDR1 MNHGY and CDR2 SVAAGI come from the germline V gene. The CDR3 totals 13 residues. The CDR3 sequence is CARQVGSYNEQFF. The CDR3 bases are TGTGCCAGACAGGTGGGATCCTACAATGAGCAGTTCTTC.

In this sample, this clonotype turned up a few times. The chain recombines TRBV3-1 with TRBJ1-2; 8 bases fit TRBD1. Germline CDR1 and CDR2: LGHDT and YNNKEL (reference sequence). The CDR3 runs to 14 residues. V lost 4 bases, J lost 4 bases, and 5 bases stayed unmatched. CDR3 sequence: CASSRVTGVYGYTF. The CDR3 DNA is TGTGCCAGCAGCCGCGTGACAGGGGTCTATGGCTACACCTTC.

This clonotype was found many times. As DNA, the CDR3 is TGCGCCAGCAGTGAGGGACTAGTGGTTACAGATACGCAGTATTTT. This encodes CASSEGLVVTDTQYF. The chain joins TRBV10-2 to TRBJ2-3; 7 positions match TRBD2. From germline, CDR1 is WSHSY and CDR2 SAAADI. The V gene end was trimmed by 2 bases and the J gene end by 3 bases; junction bases not matched to a gene: 5. CDR3 length: 15 amino acids.

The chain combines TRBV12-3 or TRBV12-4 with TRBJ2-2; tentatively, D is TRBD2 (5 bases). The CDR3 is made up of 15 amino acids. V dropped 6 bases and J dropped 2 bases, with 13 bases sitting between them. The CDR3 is CASRSRTGNTGELFF. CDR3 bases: TGTGCCAGCAGATCACGGACGGGAAACACCGGGGAGCTGTTTTTT.

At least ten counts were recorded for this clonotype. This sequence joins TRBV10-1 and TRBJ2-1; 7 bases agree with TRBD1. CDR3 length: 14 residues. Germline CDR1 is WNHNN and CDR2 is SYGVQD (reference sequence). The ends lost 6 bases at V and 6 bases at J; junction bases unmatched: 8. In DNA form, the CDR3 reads TGCGCCAGCAGAGGGGGCCAACGCAGCAATGAGCAGTTCTTC. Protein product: CASRGGQRSNEQFF.

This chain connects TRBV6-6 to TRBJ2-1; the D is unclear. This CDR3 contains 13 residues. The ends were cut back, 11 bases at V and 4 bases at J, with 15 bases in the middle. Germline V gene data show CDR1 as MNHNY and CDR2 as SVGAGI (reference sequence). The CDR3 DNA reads TGTGCCTCAGCTCGTGGTGATTACAATGAGCAGTTCTTC. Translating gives CASARGDYNEQFF.

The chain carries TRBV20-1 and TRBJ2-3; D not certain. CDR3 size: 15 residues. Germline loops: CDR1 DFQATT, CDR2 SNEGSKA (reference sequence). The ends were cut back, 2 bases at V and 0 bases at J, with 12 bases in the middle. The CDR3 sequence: CSARPPHGSTDTQYF. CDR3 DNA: TGCAGTGCTAGACCCCCCCATGGTAGCACAGATACGCAGTATTTT.

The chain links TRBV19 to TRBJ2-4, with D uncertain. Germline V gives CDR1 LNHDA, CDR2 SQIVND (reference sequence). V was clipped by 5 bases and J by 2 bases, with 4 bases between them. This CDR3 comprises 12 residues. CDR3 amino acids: CASSFSKNIQYF. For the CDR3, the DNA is TGTGCCAGTAGTTTTTCCAAAAACATTCAGTACTTC.